Listed below are T cell receptor beta chains from one sample, sequenced in a study of blood T cell repertoires in COVID-19. The assay was immunoSEQ multiplex PCR, and TCRdb's table has in-frame clones only and misses some. The top ten clones hold roughly 1.1% of a sample with approximately 300,000 clones, 65% to 85% of them seen once. The material sequenced was peripheral blood. These receptors were collected from a woman between 50 and 59 years old with acute or convalescent COVID-19. Both conserved end residues are part of each CDR3. Fields, in order: D gene, J gene, V gene, clone size, CDR3 DNA, CDR3 protein. The D gene is left open where the match is weak. Clone size is given for some rows only: seen once, a few or many times, or a class if the clone is expanded.

TRBD1 TRBJ1-2 TRBV6-5 - TGTGCCAGCAGTAGAGGGGGCGCTAACTATGGCTACACCTTC CASSRGGANYGYTF
TRBD1 TRBJ1-5 TRBV28 - TGTGCCAGCAGTGATCCTCCGGGACAGGCCTCCAATCAGCCCCAGCATTTT CASSDPPGQASNQPQHF
TRBD2 TRBJ2-5 TRBV6-2/TRBV6-3 - TGTGCCAGCAGTTACCTAGCGGGCCCGGGGGAGACCCAGTACTTC CASSYLAGPGETQYF
TRBD2 TRBJ2-7 TRBV7-2 - TGTGCCAGCAGCTTAGGTCCTAGCGGGAGGAACTCCTACGAGCAGTACTTC CASSLGPSGRNSYEQYF
- TRBJ1-2 TRBV19 few TGTGCCAGTAGCGAAGGGGTGAACTATGGCTACACCTTC CASSEGVNYGYTF
- TRBJ1-6 TRBV4-3 - TGCGCCAGCAGCCAAGGAGGCAGCGGAGGCTCACCCCTCCACTTT CASSQGGSGGSPLHF
TRBD2 TRBJ2-5 TRBV5-5 once TGTGCCAGCAGCCCGGGACTAGCGGAGTGGGGGCCAGAGACCCAGTACTTC CASSPGLAEWGPETQYF
- TRBJ1-4 TRBV6-1 - TGTGCCAGCAGTGAGCGGGCTCGGACTAATGAAAAACTGTTTTTT CASSERARTNEKLFF
- TRBJ1-2 TRBV7-2 - TGTGCCAGCAGCTTGCAGGTTGTTGGCTACACCTTC CASSLQVVGYTF
TRBD1 TRBJ1-1 TRBV10-3 - TGTGCCATCAATGACAGGGGAAACACTGAAGCTTTCTTT CAINDRGNTEAFF
- TRBJ1-6 TRBV6-6 - TGTGCCAGCAGTCGGGCGGGATTTAGCTCCTATAATTCACCCCTCCACTTT CASSRAGFSSYNSPLHF
- TRBJ2-5 TRBV7-9 - TGTGCCAGCAGCTTAGGTCAGGGGCAGGAGACCCAGTACTTC CASSLGQGQETQYF
TRBD2 TRBJ2-1 TRBV10-3 - TGTGCCATCAGTAGACTAGCGGGAGGGGCTGGGTTTGATAATGAGCAGTTCTTC CAISRLAGGAGFDNEQFF
- TRBJ2-2 TRBV5-4 - TGTGCCAGCAGCTTGGGCGGGCCTGGGGACACCGGGGAGCTGTTTTTT CASSLGGPGDTGELFF
- TRBJ1-4 TRBV7-2 - TGTGCCAGCAGCTTAGGAGGAGCAAGGCGAGAAAAACTGTTTTTT CASSLGGARREKLFF
- TRBJ1-6 TRBV5-6 - TGTGCCAGCAGCAACGGACAAGATTCACCCCTCCACTTT CASSNGQDSPLHF
TRBD2 TRBJ2-1 TRBV2 - TGTGCCAGCCGCGGGACTAGCGGCTACAATGAGCAGTTCTTC CASRGTSGYNEQFF
TRBD2 TRBJ2-5 TRBV3-1/TRBV3-2 - TGTGCCAGCAGCCAAGATACTAGCGGCCAAGAGACCCAGTACTTC CASSQDTSGQETQYF